What follows are 8 T cell receptor beta chains derived from one specimen sequenced in a study of T-cell reconstitution after alpha-beta-depleted transplantation in children. The library targeted TCRbeta and was prepared with unique molecular identifiers. TCRdb re-called the PCR reads through MiXCR, storing one row per CDR3 protein. The table shows 350,000 to 400,000 distinct CDR3 sequences, with 20% occurring only once. This sample comprised PBMCs from the stem cell graft donor, obtained from the stem cell graft. These receptors came from a human donor who donated a stem cell graft to a child with acute myeloid leukemia.

This clonotype was recorded a few times. The rearrangement links TRBV7-2 to TRBJ2-1; no reliable D call. The CDR3 length is 14 residues. V lost 4 bases, J lost 6 bases, and 13 bases lay in between. CDR1 is SGHTA, CDR2 FQGNSA, per germline. Here the CDR3 DNA reads TGTGCCAGCAGCTCCCAGTTATCTCTCAATGAGCAGTTCTTC. This translates into CASSSQLSLNEQFF.

This clonotype occurred a few times. The J gene is TRBJ1-5, the V gene TRBV20-1, with D perhaps matching TRBD1 (6 bases). CDR3 length: 15 residues. V was pared by 0 bases and J by 6 bases, with 15 bases between. Looked up from germline, CDR1 is DFQATT and CDR2 is SNEGSKA (reference sequence). For the CDR3, the DNA is TGCAGTGCTAGAGATTTTGGGGGGCTGAGTCAGCCCCAGCATTTT. Protein product: CSARDFGGLSQPQHF.

V gene TRBV3-1 combines with J gene TRBJ2-7; 7 bases map to TRBD2. Germline V gene data show CDR1 as LGHDT and CDR2 as YNNKEL (reference sequence). The CDR3 is made up of 16 amino acids. The V segment lost 5 bases and the J segment 0 bases; nucleotides outside the gene matches: 10. This CDR3 reads CASSVRAGEPSYEQYF. The DNA for the CDR3 is TGTGCCAGCAGCGTAAGGGCGGGAGAACCCTCCTACGAGCAGTACTTC.

This clonotype has only a few counts. The chain is built from TRBV5-1 and TRBJ2-7; D call uncertain. This CDR3 is built from 12 residues. Looked up from germline, CDR1 is SGHRS and CDR2 is YFSETQ. Trimming took off 4 bases at V and 7 bases at J, with 12 bases between the two ends. The CDR3 is CASSPGWGEQYF. CDR3 in DNA: TGCGCCAGCAGCCCCGGATGGGGTGAGCAGTACTTC. Together with reference TRBV5-1 and TRBJ2-7, the CDR3 gives the full variable domain: KAGVTQTPRYLIKTRGQQVTLSCSPISGHRSVSWYQQTPGQGLQFLFEYFSETQRNKGNFPGRFSGRQFSNSRSEMNVSTLELGDSALYLCASSPGWGEQYFGPGTRLTVT.

This clonotype came up many times. The rearrangement joins TRBV29-1 to TRBJ2-3, with a possible D match to TRBD2 (5 bases). V lost 3 bases to trimming and J lost 4 bases, with 14 bases between them. CDR1 is SQVTM and CDR2 is ANQGSEA in the germline V gene. The CDR3 loop spans 14 amino acids. CDR3 region: CSVEQPPGSDTQYF. The CDR3, as DNA: TGCAGCGTTGAGCAACCCCCGGGGTCAGATACGCAGTATTTT.

This clonotype occurred many times. This chain connects TRBV5-1 to TRBJ2-2, with 10 bases fitting TRBD1. The CDR3 totals 16 residues. In germline, CDR1 is SGHRS, CDR2 YFSETQ. V shed 0 bases, J shed 4 bases, and the junction held 3 bases outside the gene matches. CDR3 DNA: TGCGCCAGCAGCTTGGGACAGGGGGCAATCACCGGGGAGCTGTTTTTT. Protein: CASSLGQGAITGELFF.

This clonotype was counted a few times. This chain joins TRBV27 and TRBJ2-2; tentatively, D is TRBD1 (6 bases). V was pared by 6 bases and J by 5 bases, with 19 bases between. The CDR3 has 16 amino acids. Looked up from germline, CDR1 is MNHEY and CDR2 is SMNVEV (reference sequence). The CDR3: CASSRTLGARTGELFF. The CDR3, as DNA: TGTGCCAGCAGCCGAACTCTGGGGGCGCGGACCGGGGAGCTGTTTTTT.

This clonotype was seen only a few times. The chain recombines TRBV5-1 with TRBJ2-3; 7 bases fit TRBD2. CDR3 length equals 18 residues. V gave up 0 bases and J gave up 6 bases; unmatched junction bases: 16. CDR1 is SGHRS, CDR2 YFSETQ, per germline. The CDR3 spells CASSLALAGVNPLDTQYF. The CDR3 DNA sequence: TGCGCCAGCAGCTTGGCTCTGGCGGGAGTTAACCCTTTGGATACGCAGTATTTT.